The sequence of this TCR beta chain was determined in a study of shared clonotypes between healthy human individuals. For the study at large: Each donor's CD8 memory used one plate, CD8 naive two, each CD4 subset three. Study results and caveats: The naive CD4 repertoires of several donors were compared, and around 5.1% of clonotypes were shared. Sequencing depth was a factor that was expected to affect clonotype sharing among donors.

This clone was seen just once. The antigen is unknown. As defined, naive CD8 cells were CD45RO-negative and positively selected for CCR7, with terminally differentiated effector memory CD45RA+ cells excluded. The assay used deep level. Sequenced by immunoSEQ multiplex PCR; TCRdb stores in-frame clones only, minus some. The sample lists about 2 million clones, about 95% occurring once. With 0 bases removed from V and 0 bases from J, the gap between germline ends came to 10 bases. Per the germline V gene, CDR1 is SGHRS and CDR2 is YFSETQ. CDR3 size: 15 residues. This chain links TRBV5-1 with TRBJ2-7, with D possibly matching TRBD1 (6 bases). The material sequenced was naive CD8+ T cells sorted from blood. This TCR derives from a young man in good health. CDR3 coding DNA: TGCGCCAGCAGCTTGGAGGACAGCGGCTCCTACGAGCAGTACTTC. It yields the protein CASSLEDSGSYEQYF.